These 7 T cell receptor beta chains were sequenced from one sample in a study of OX40 agonist ivuxolimab in advanced cancers. Assay: immunoSEQ multiplex PCR; the TCRdb copy retains only in-frame clones and omits some. The repertoire includes approximately 74,000 clones, 85% to 90% of them detected once, and 0.5% to 0.55% sits in the top ten. This material consisted of CD4+ or CD8+ T cells sorted from blood, taken in a trial of the OX40 agonist ivuxolimab. The receptors were sampled from an adult with an advanced solid tumor such as melanoma, head and neck, liver or kidney cancer.

The CDR3 loop is CASSLGLDRGLTEAFF. Here the CDR3 DNA reads TGTGCCAGCAGCTTGGGGCTGGACAGGGGGCTCACTGAAGCTTTCTTT. The chain uses TRBV5-5 and TRBJ1-1; 11 nucleotides align to TRBD1. Germline-derived CDR1 and CDR2 are SGHKS and YYEKEE (reference sequence). This CDR3 has 16 residues. The ends lost 0 bases at V and 4 bases at J; junction bases unmatched: 5. Full variable domain (rest looked up from reference TRBV5-5 and TRBJ1-1): DAGVTQSPTHLIKTRGQQVTLRCSPISGHKSVSWYQQVLGQGPQFIFQYYEKEERGRGNFPDRFSARQFPNYSSELNVNALLLGDSALYLCASSLGLDRGLTEAFFGQGTRLTVV.

The chain joins TRBV7-2 to TRBJ2-7; 9 nucleotides match TRBD1. The V and J ends lost 5 bases and 5 bases, in that order; junction bases with no gene match: 7. Germline CDR1 and CDR2: SGHTA and FQGNSA. The CDR3 is 14 residues long. The CDR3 reads CASSPDRGWNEQYF. The CDR3 nucleotides are TGTGCCAGCAGCCCGGACAGGGGTTGGAACGAGCAGTACTTC.

The V call is TRBV2, the J call TRBJ2-2; no reliable D call. CDR3 length equals 16 residues. Trimming shortened V by 6 bases and J by 0 bases, and 14 bases separated the two germline ends. Per the germline V gene, CDR1 is SNHLY and CDR2 is FYNNEI. CDR3 in DNA: TGTGCCAGCAGCGCCGGGCGGTCTACGAACACCGGGGAGCTGTTTTTT. Its translation is CASSAGRSTNTGELFF. Drawing the rest from reference TRBV2 and TRBJ2-2, the complete variable domain is EPEVTQTPSHQVTQMGQEVILRCVPISNHLYFYWYRQILGQKVEFLVSFYNNEISEKSEIFDDQFSVERPDGSNFTLKIRSTKLEDSAMYFCASSAGRSTNTGELFFGEGSRLTVL.

This clone was detected once. V usage is TRBV19 and J usage is TRBJ1-1, with unresolved D. The germline V gene encodes CDR1 LNHDA and CDR2 SQIVND (reference sequence). The CDR3 sequence is 14 residues long. V dropped 5 bases and J dropped 0 bases, with 10 bases sitting between them. The CDR3 DNA reads TGTGCCAGTAGTCAAGGACCTATGAACACTGAAGCTTTCTTT. Its translation: CASSQGPMNTEAFF.

This chain uses TRBV7-2 with TRBJ1-1; D remains ambiguous. The length of the CDR3 is 14 residues. Germline CDR1 and CDR2: SGHTA and FQGNSA. V was trimmed by 2 bases and J by 4 bases, leaving 11 bases between them. The chain's CDR3 is CASSLSGSGTEAFF. The CDR3 region has the DNA TGTGCCAGCAGCTTATCTGGGAGCGGCACTGAAGCTTTCTTT.

This clone has a handful of counts. The chain joins TRBV6-6 to TRBJ1-6, with 9 bases aligning to TRBD1. The germline gives CDR1 MNHNY, CDR2 SVGAGI (reference sequence). V shed 4 bases, J shed 7 bases, and the junction held 2 bases outside the gene matches. The CDR3 is 14 residues long. The CDR3 is CASSSTGGNSPLHF. The DNA of the CDR3 is TGTGCCAGCAGTTCTACAGGGGGCAATTCACCCCTCCACTTT.

The chain couples TRBV28 to TRBJ2-3; D remains unclear. Germline assignment: CDR1 MDHEN and CDR2 SYDVKM. This CDR3 spans 15 amino acids. The germline V and J ends were trimmed by 2 bases and 4 bases, with 13 bases remaining between them. CDR3 amino acids: CASSLLTGSPDTQYF. The CDR3 DNA follows: TGTGCCAGCAGTTTACTGACTGGATCGCCAGATACGCAGTATTTT. The full variable domain, in which reference TRBV28 and TRBJ2-3 provide the parts outside the CDR3, is DVKVTQSSRYLVKRTGEKVFLECVQDMDHENMFWYRQDPGLGLRLIYFSYDVKMKEKGDIPEGYSVSREKKERFSLILESASTNQTSMYLCASSLLTGSPDTQYFGPGTRLTVL.